A single sample gave rise to the 31 T cell receptor beta chains below, sequenced in a study of T cells in Graves' hyperthyroidism and ophthalmopathy. RNA transcripts served as the template for amplifying TCR beta CDR3 regions. Carried out on the TCR CDR3, a first-round RT-PCR used the HTBI primer set. TCRdb analysed the multiplex PCR reads with MiXCR anew, one entry per CDR3 protein. The top ten hold 26% of the sample, which has some 550,000 distinct CDR3 sequences, around 21% seen once. Source material: blood. The receptors stem from a man in his late teens or twenties with Graves' hyperthyroidism.

The chain carries TRBV28 and TRBJ1-6, with D hard to call. Germline V gene sequence: CDR1 MDHEN, CDR2 SYDVKM. V lost 6 bases and J 1 base, leaving 7 bases between the germline ends. The CDR3 sequence is 14 residues long. Here the CDR3 DNA reads TGTGCCAGCAGACGGGTATCCTATAATTCACCCCTCCACTTT. Translating gives CASRRVSYNSPLHF.

As concerns this clonotype: Since a much larger clone is just one base distant, this may be a read error. The conserved closing phenylalanine or tryptophan is absent in this CDR3, likely reflecting a read error. The chain links TRBV7-9 to TRBJ1-1, with D perhaps TRBD1 (6 bases). Trimming cost V 5 bases and J 11 bases, with 24 bases left between them. The CDR3 covers 15 residues. The germline V gene encodes CDR1 SEHNR and CDR2 FQNEAQ (reference sequence). The CDR3 protein is CASSILRDTAPSAFL. Written as DNA, the CDR3 is TGTGCCAGCAGCATCCTTCGGGACACCGCTCCGAGTGCTTTCTTG.

This clonotype has more than one count but fewer than ten. This chain links TRBV12-5 with TRBJ2-2; D uncertain. Per germline, CDR1 LGHNT and CDR2 FRNRAP. V gave up 4 bases and J gave up 1 base, with 13 bases separating them. The CDR3 runs 16 residues. The DNA of the CDR3 is TGTGCTAGTGGTTCCGGCAGCGAAATGAACACCGGGGAGCTGTTTTTT. Its translation is CASGSGSEMNTGELFF.

At least ten counts were recorded for this clonotype. The chain combines TRBV11-1 with TRBJ2-2, with TRBD1 as a possible D gene (6 bases). V was clipped by 5 bases and J by 0 bases, with 13 bases between them. The CDR3 loop spans 16 amino acids. Germline V gives CDR1 SGHAT, CDR2 FQDESV (reference sequence). The CDR3 spells CASSPLGAANTGELFF. CDR3 in DNA: TGTGCCAGCAGCCCCCTGGGGGCAGCGAACACCGGGGAGCTGTTTTTT. The entire variable domain, with the rest obtained from reference TRBV11-1 and TRBJ2-2, is as follows: EAEVAQSPRYKITEKSQAVAFWCDPISGHATLYWYRQILGQGPELLVQFQDESVVDDSQLPKDRFSAERLKGVDSTLKIQPAELGDSAMYLCASSPLGAANTGELFFGEGSRLTVL.

This clonotype was detected ten times or more. The chain carries TRBV7-8 and TRBJ1-1; D ambiguous. Between the trimmed V and J ends, which lost 2 bases and 4 bases, there was a span of 11 bases. This CDR3 comprises 14 residues. Germline V gene data show CDR1 as SGHVS and CDR2 as FQNEAQ. For the CDR3, the DNA is TGTGCCAGCAGCTTACCACCGAAGGGCACTGAAGCTTTCTTT. It yields the protein CASSLPPKGTEAFF.

This clonotype was observed at least ten times. The chain is built from TRBV5-6 and TRBJ2-7; 13 bases align to TRBD2. This CDR3 comprises 16 residues. The germline CDR1 and CDR2 sequences are SGHDT and YYEEEE. With 4 bases clipped from V and 2 bases from J, the junction kept 6 bases outside the gene matches. CDR3 sequence: CASSLFGLAGAYEQYF. The DNA for the CDR3 is TGTGCCAGCAGCCTTTTCGGACTAGCGGGGGCCTACGAGCAGTACTTC.

This clonotype was detected ten times or more. This chain connects TRBV12-3 or TRBV12-4 to TRBJ2-1; the D is unclear. The V gene lost 4 bases and the J gene lost 0 bases, with 7 bases spanning the gap. The CDR3 totals 14 residues. CDR3 sequence: CASSSVGSYNEQFF. The CDR3 coding sequence is TGTGCCAGCAGTTCGGTTGGCTCCTACAATGAGCAGTTCTTC.

This clonotype was picked up one time. The germline gene is not matched at one end of the junction; a read error may be the cause. The chain couples TRBV10-3 to TRBJ2-2, with D possibly being TRBD2 (5 bases). The germline gives CDR1 ENHRY, CDR2 SYGVKD. The CDR3 totals 15 residues. The CDR3 loop reads CASSESSRGTGELFF. The DNA for the CDR3 is TGTGCCAGCAGTGAGTCCTCTCGGGGCACCGGGGAGCTGTTTTTT.

In this sample, this clonotype turned up many times. CDR3 sequence: CASSEWWDRPNTEAFF. In DNA form, the CDR3 reads TGTGCCAGCAGTGAATGGTGGGACAGGCCGAACACTGAAGCTTTCTTT. V gene TRBV25-1 combines with J gene TRBJ1-1; 8 bases are a match to TRBD1. This CDR3 has 16 residues. Germline CDR1 is MGHDK and CDR2 is SYGVNS. The ends lost 1 base at V and 1 base at J; junction bases unmatched: 5.

This clonotype was counted at least ten times. The chain recombines TRBV2 with TRBJ2-2; D remains ambiguous. The CDR3 length is 13 residues. Trimming stripped 8 bases from V and 1 base from J, with 8 bases between. The V gene's germline CDR1 is SNHLY and CDR2 FYNNEI. The CDR3 spells CASAGLNTGELFF. In DNA, the CDR3 is TGTGCCAGCGCCGGCCTGAACACCGGGGAGCTGTTTTTT. The variable domain in full, with the rest retrieved from reference TRBV2 and TRBJ2-2, is EPEVTQTPSHQVTQMGQEVILRCVPISNHLYFYWYRQILGQKVEFLVSFYNNEISEKSEIFDDQFSVERPDGSNFTLKIRSTKLEDSAMYFCASAGLNTGELFFGEGSRLTVL.

This clonotype occurred a few times. V usage is TRBV7-9 and J usage is TRBJ2-7; no clear D. V dropped 4 bases and J dropped 7 bases, with 8 bases sitting between them. Looked up from germline, CDR1 is SEHNR and CDR2 is FQNEAQ (reference sequence). The CDR3 length is 11 residues. The CDR3 coding sequence is TGTGCCAGCAGCTCGGCCGGGGAGCAGTACTTC. Amino acids: CASSSAGEQYF.

This clonotype has ten or more counts. V is TRBV9 and J is TRBJ2-5; 7 positions match TRBD2. This CDR3 spans 13 amino acids. Trimming cost V 4 bases and J 4 bases; bases outside gene matches: 4. In germline, CDR1 is SGDLS, CDR2 YYNGEE. Written as DNA, the CDR3 is TGTGCCAGCAGCCTTACTAGCGCAGAGACCCAGTACTTC. This translates into CASSLTSAETQYF.

This clonotype was detected many times. This chain links TRBV20-1 with TRBJ2-5, with D perhaps assigned TRBD1 or TRBD2 (5 bases each). Trimming removed 5 bases from V and 1 base from J, with 8 bases in between. Per germline, CDR1 DFQATT and CDR2 SNEGSKA (reference sequence). CDR3 length: 12 amino acids. In DNA form, the CDR3 reads TGCAGTGCTGCCGGGGCCCAAGAGACCCAGTACTTC. It encodes CSAAGAQETQYF.

As concerns this clonotype: A read error may be the cause here, since a much bigger clone is one base away. The chain has TRBV6-1 and TRBJ2-7, with 9 bases aligning to TRBD1. Looked up from germline, CDR1 is MNHNS and CDR2 is SASEGT. The J segment lost 1 base and the V segment lost 8 bases, leaving 6 bases of the junction unmatched. This CDR3 spans 14 amino acids. As DNA, the CDR3 is TGTGCCAGCGGGGGGACAGGGAGGTCCTACGAGCAGTACTTC. Translation gives CASGGTGRSYEQYF.

This clonotype was seen many times. The gene calls are TRBV6-4 and TRBJ1-5; D possibly corresponds to TRBD1 (5 bases). This CDR3 region has 17 residues. Germline V gives CDR1 MRHNA, CDR2 SNTAGT. V lost 7 bases to trimming and J lost 4 bases, with 23 bases between them. The CDR3 region has the DNA TGTGCCAGCACCGATTACGCGTCGGGGGTCCAGAATCAGCCCCAGCATTTT. The encoded protein is CASTDYASGVQNQPQHF.

Many counts were recorded for this clonotype. The V gene is TRBV6-2 or TRBV6-3, the J gene TRBJ1-1; no reliable D call. V was shortened by 6 bases and J by 3 bases, with 11 bases between the two germline ends. Germline V CDR1 and CDR2: MNHEY, SVGEGT. The CDR3 spans 13 residues. CDR3 sequence (DNA): TGTGCCAGCAGGTATCTTAAGGACACTGAAGCTTTCTTT. Its protein is CASRYLKDTEAFF.

The sample holds many counts of this clonotype. CDR3 nucleotide sequence: TGTGCCAGCAGTTACTTTGACAGGGATCAGCCCCAGCATTTT. This encodes CASSYFDRDQPQHF. V and J are TRBV28 and TRBJ1-5, with 7 bases identical to TRBD1. CDR1 is MDHEN, CDR2 SYDVKM, per germline. J was trimmed by 5 bases and V by 4 bases; bases with no gene match: 5. This CDR3 comprises 14 residues.

The CDR3 DNA reads TGTGCCAGCAGTCCGGCGATAAGATACGAGCAGTACTTC. Translating it yields CASSPAIRYEQYF. The chain uses TRBV12-3 or TRBV12-4 and TRBJ2-7; D unresolved. Trimming took 5 bases from V and 4 from J, leaving 12 bases between them. The CDR3 totals 13 residues.

The table lists this clonotype with many counts. The J gene is TRBJ2-7, the V gene TRBV6-2 or TRBV6-3, with D perhaps being TRBD1 or TRBD2 (5 bases each). The CDR3 spans 13 residues. Germline assignment: CDR1 MNHEY and CDR2 SVGEGT. V was cut by 5 bases and J by 7 bases, with 15 bases left in between. The CDR3 reads CASSMAGTGEQYF. CDR3 DNA: TGTGCCAGCAGTATGGCTGGGACGGGGGAGCAGTACTTC.

The chain uses TRBV7-9 and TRBJ1-1; D gene ambiguous. The CDR3 sequence is 13 residues long. Trimming left V 7 bases short and J 1 base short, with 10 bases between. The germline CDR1 and CDR2 sequences are SEHNR and FQNEAQ (reference sequence). The chain's CDR3 is CASNRGENTEAFF. CDR3 nucleotide sequence: TGTGCCAGCAACCGGGGTGAGAACACTGAAGCTTTCTTT.

This clonotype was recorded many times. The chain joins TRBV6-2 or TRBV6-3 to TRBJ2-7; possibly TRBD2 for D (6 bases). The CDR3 contains 12 residues. V was trimmed by 6 bases and J by 5 bases, leaving 11 bases between them. Germline lookup yields CDR1 MNHEY and CDR2 SVGEGT. The chain's CDR3 is CASSPREDEQYF. The CDR3 region has the DNA TGTGCCAGCAGCCCCAGGGAGGACGAGCAGTACTTC.

This clonotype has a count of ten or more. The chain joins TRBV30 to TRBJ1-5; 9 bases are shared with TRBD1. V lost 1 base and J lost 6; bases outside the gene matches: 1. The germline V gene encodes CDR1 GTSNPN and CDR2 SVGIG (reference sequence). The CDR3 extends over 13 amino acids. CDR3 in DNA: TGTGCCTGGAGTGAACAGGGGGCTCAGCCCCAGCATTTT. Its protein is CAWSEQGAQPQHF.

This clonotype was seen ten or more times. The CDR3 nucleotides are TGTGCCAGCAGTCCAGGGACAGGGCTCTCCTACGAGCAGTACTTC. It encodes CASSPGTGLSYEQYF. The genes are TRBV7-6 and TRBJ2-7; 9 bases are shared with TRBD1. Germline CDR1 SGHVS, CDR2 FNYEAQ. V lost 6 bases and J lost 0; bases outside the gene matches: 6. This CDR3 contains 15 residues. The full variable domain, its missing parts supplied by reference TRBV7-6 and TRBJ2-7, is GAGVSQSPRYKVTKRGQDVALRCDPISGHVSLYWYRQALGQGPEFLTYFNYEAQQDKSGLPNDRFSAERPEGSISTLTIQRTEQRDSAMYRCASSPGTGLSYEQYFGPGTRLTVT.

This clonotype occurred many times. V is TRBV7-9 and J is TRBJ2-5; TRBD1 might be the D (5 bases). This CDR3 has 14 residues. The V end lost 6 bases, the J end lost 1 base, and 12 bases lay between the germline ends. The germline V gene encodes CDR1 SEHNR and CDR2 FQNEAQ (reference sequence). The CDR3 here is CASRSQDSQETQYF. The CDR3 DNA reads as TGTGCCAGCAGGTCTCAAGACAGCCAAGAGACCCAGTACTTC.

This clonotype was recorded many times. The chain employs TRBV28 and TRBJ2-7; no firm D call. Germline V CDR1 and CDR2: MDHEN, SYDVKM. CDR3 length: 12 amino acids. V was shortened by 3 bases and J by 6 bases, with 9 bases between the two germline ends. CDR3 amino acids: CASSLAVGEQYF. CDR3 in DNA: TGTGCCAGCAGTTTGGCGGTAGGCGAGCAGTACTTC.

This clonotype was seen at least ten times. This chain connects TRBV9 to TRBJ1-5; D gene unclear. V lost 0 bases, J lost 4 bases, and 5 bases lay in between. The CDR3 runs 13 residues. Germline CDR1 and CDR2: SGDLS and YYNGEE. CDR3 loop: CASSVDGNQPQHF. In nucleotides, the CDR3 is TGTGCCAGCAGCGTAGACGGGAATCAGCCCCAGCATTTT.

The table lists this clonotype with many counts. J is TRBJ2-5 and V is TRBV6-1; D might be TRBD2 (7 bases). Germline CDR1 reads MNHNS; CDR2 reads SASEGT. Between the trimmed V and J ends, which lost 8 bases and 2 bases, there was a span of 21 bases. CDR3 length: 16 residues. As DNA, the CDR3 is TGTGCCAGCGCCCTTTACGAGGGGGGGCCTCAAGAGACCCAGTACTTC. Translating gives CASALYEGGPQETQYF.

This clonotype turned up a few times. The CDR3 sequence is CASLTIDSRFQPQHF. CDR3 coding DNA: TGTGCCAGTCTGACGATAGACAGCCGCTTTCAGCCCCAGCATTTT. This chain uses TRBV19 with TRBJ1-5, with D possibly matching TRBD1 (5 bases). V lost 8 bases, J lost 6 bases, and 20 bases lay in between. Germline V gene sequence: CDR1 LNHDA, CDR2 SQIVND (reference sequence). The CDR3 loop spans 15 amino acids.

This clonotype was counted ten times or more. The chain combines TRBV6-5 with TRBJ1-1; D ambiguous. V lost 9 bases, J lost 1 base, and 9 bases lay in between. Germline CDR1 and CDR2: MNHEY and SVGAGI. The CDR3 is 12 residues long. For the CDR3, the DNA is TGTGCCAGTATGGACGGGAACACTGAAGCTTTCTTT. Residues: CASMDGNTEAFF.

The chain recombines TRBV13 with TRBJ2-2; TRBD1 matches 10 bases. The CDR3 runs 16 residues. Per the germline V gene, CDR1 is PRHDT and CDR2 is FYEKMQ (reference sequence). J was trimmed by 3 bases and V by 5 bases; bases with no gene match: 6. CDR3 loop: CASSPAGQGYTGELFF. The CDR3 DNA reads as TGTGCCAGCAGCCCCGCGGGACAGGGGTACACCGGGGAGCTGTTTTTT.

This clonotype was counted many times. Relative to the germline gene, one junction end is altered; a read error may explain this. The rearrangement joins TRBV7-7 to TRBJ2-5, with TRBD1 matching over 7 bases. Germline CDR1 is SSHAT and CDR2 is FNYEAQ (reference sequence). This CDR3 is built from 15 residues. The chain's CDR3 is CASSLDRAGVETQYF. CDR3 DNA: TGTGCTAGCAGTCTTGACAGGGCTGGGGTGGAGACCCAGTACTTC.